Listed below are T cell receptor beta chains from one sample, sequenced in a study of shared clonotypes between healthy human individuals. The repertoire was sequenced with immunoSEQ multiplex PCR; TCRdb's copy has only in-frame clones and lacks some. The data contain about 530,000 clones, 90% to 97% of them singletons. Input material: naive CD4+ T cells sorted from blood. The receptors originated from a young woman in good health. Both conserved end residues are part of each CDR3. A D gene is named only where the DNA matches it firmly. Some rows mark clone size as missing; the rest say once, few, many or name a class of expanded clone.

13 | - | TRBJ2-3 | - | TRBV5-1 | TGCGCCAGCAGCCGAGCCTCCACAGGTACGCAGTATTTT | CASSRASTGTQYF
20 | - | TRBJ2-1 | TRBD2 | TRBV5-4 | TGTGCCAGCAGCTTGGGGACTAGCGGGAGGGGAATAGGGTCCTACAATGAGCAGTTCTTC | CASSLGTSGRGIGSYNEQFF
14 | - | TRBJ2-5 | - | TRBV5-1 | TGCGCCAGCAGCTTACAGGCGCTCCAAGAGACCCAGTACTTC | CASSLQALQETQYF
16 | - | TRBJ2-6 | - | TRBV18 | TGTGCCAGCTCACCAGCGGACAGTACAGGGGCCAACGTCCTGACTTTC | CASSPADSTGANVLTF
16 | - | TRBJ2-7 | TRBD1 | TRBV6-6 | TGTGCCAGCAGTTACTCGAACACAGGGGGCTTGCACGAGCAGTACTTC | CASSYSNTGGLHEQYF
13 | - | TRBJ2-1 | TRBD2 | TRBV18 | TGTGCCAGCTCACCGGGACTAGCAGGGGAGCAGTTCTTC | CASSPGLAGEQFF
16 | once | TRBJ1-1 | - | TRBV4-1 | TGCGCCAGCAGCCAGGGGACGAACCGAGGGAACACTGAAGCTTTCTTT | CASSQGTNRGNTEAFF
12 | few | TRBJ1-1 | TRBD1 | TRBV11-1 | TGTGCCAGCAGTTACCGGGACAGGGAAGCTTTCTTT | CASSYRDREAFF
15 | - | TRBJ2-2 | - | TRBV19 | TGTGCCAGTAGCTCCGGGACACCCAACACCGGGGAGCTGTTTTTT | CASSSGTPNTGELFF
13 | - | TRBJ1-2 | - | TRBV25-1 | TGTGCCAGCAGTGCCGATCAGGACTATGGCTACACCTTC | CASSADQDYGYTF
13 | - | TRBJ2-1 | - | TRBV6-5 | TGTGCCAGCAGTTACGAGCGGGACAATGAGCAGTTCTTC | CASSYERDNEQFF
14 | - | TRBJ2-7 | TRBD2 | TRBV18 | TGTGCCAGCGGCGGGACTAGCGATTACTACGAGCAGTACTTC | CASGGTSDYYEQYF
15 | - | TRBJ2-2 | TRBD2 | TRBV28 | TGTGCCAGCAGACCCCGGACTAGCGGGCCCGGGGAGCTGTTTTTT | CASRPRTSGPGELFF
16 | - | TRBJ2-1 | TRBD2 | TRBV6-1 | TGTGCCAGCAGTGAACGGCTAGCGGAAAACTACAATGAGCAGTTCTTC | CASSERLAENYNEQFF
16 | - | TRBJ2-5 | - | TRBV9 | TGTGCCAGCAGCGTAGGGTTTCGGGGTTTATCGGAGACCCAGTACTTC | CASSVGFRGLSETQYF
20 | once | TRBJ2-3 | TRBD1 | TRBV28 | TGTGCCAGCAAAGCTGGGGACCTCAGACCCGACAGGGGGCCGGTGGATACGCAGTATTTT | CASKAGDLRPDRGPVDTQYF
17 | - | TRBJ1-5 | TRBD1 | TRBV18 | TGTGCCAGCTCACCCCCGGGACAGGGCGGTAGTAATCAGCCCCAGCATTTT | CASSPPGQGGSNQPQHF
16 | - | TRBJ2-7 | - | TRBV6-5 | TGTGCCAGCAGTTACTTGGGGGCGTCTGAAACCTACGAGCAGTACTTC | CASSYLGASETYEQYF
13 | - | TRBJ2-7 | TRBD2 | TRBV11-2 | TGTGCCAGCAGCCGGACTAGCAGTTACGAGCAGTACTTC | CASSRTSSYEQYF
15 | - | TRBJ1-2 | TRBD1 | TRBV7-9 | TGTGCCAGCGGAATCCTGGGCAGGGGGGCCTATGGCTACACCTTC | CASGILGRGAYGYTF
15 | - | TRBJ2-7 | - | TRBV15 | TGTGCCACCAGCAGAGAGGGGGGCGGGGGTTCCGAGCAGTACTTC | CATSREGGGGSEQYF
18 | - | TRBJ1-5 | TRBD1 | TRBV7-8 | TGTGCCAGCAGCGCCACGGTTCCTATCAGACAGGGGAATCAGCCCCAGCATTTT | CASSATVPIRQGNQPQHF
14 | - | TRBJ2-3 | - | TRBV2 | TGTGCCATGCGACCGGGGGCCGGAGGGGATACGCAGTATTTT | CAMRPGAGGDTQYF
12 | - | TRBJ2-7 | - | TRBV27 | TGTGCCAGCAGCCCCCTCCGTGGCGAGCAGTACTTC | CASSPLRGEQYF
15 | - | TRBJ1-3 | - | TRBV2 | TGTGCCAGCAGTGATAGGTTCCTCTCTGGAAACACCATATATTTT | CASSDRFLSGNTIYF
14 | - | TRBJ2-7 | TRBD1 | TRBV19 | TGTGCCAGTAGTCCCGGAACAGGGGGCTACGAGCAGTACTTC | CASSPGTGGYEQYF
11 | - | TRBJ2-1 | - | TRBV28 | TGTGCCAGCAGTCTCCGCTACGAGCAGTTCTTC | CASSLRYEQFF
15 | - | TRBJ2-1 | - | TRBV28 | TGTGCCAGCAGTTCTGGGGGAGGCTCCTACAATGAGCAGTTCTTC | CASSSGGGSYNEQFF
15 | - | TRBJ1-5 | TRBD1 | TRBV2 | TGTGCCAGCAGCGGACAGGGAGAGAGCAATCAGCCCCAGCATTTT | CASSGQGESNQPQHF
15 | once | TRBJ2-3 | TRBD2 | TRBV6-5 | TGTGCCAGCACTCCCGAAGCGGGACCGCTAGATACGCAGTATTTT | CASTPEAGPLDTQYF
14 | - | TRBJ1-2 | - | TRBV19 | TGTGCCAGTAGTACTTATAGGCGGAACTATGGCTACACCTTC | CASSTYRRNYGYTF
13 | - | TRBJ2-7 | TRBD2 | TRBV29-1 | TGCAGCGTTGGGAGCGGGGCCGTGGGCGAGCAGTACTTC | CSVGSGAVGEQYF
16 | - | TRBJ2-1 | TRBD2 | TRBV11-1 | TGTGCCAGCAGCCCCGGACTAGCGGGAATCAACAATGAGCAGTTCTTC | CASSPGLAGINNEQFF
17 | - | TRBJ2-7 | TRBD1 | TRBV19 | TGTGCCAGTAGTAACCGGGACAGGGGTATTATTAACGACGAGCAGTACTTC | CASSNRDRGIINDEQYF
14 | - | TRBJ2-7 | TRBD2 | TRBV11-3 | TGTGCCAGCAGCTTAGGTAGCGGGAGAACCGAGCAGTACTTC | CASSLGSGRTEQYF
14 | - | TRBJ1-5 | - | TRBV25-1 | TGTGCCAGCAGTGAAACAGGGATCTATCAGCCCCAGCATTTT | CASSETGIYQPQHF
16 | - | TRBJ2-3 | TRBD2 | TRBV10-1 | TGCGCCAGCAGTCCTTCGACTAGCGTGAGCACAGATACGCAGTATTTT | CASSPSTSVSTDTQYF
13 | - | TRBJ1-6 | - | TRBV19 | TGTGCCAGTAGTATCGAAGTGGGAGTCTCCCTCCACTTT | CASSIEVGVSLHF
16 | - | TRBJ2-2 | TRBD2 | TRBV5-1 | TGCGCCAGCAGCTTGGTAGCGGGAGGCTTGACCGGGGAGCTGTTTTTT | CASSLVAGGLTGELFF
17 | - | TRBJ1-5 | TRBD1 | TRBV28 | TGTGCCAGCAGTGAGTGGGACAGCGAATATAGCAATCAGCCCCAGCATTTT | CASSEWDSEYSNQPQHF
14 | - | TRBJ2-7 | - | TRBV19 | TGTGCCAGTAGTCTATTGACAGCCTCCTACGAGCAGTACTTC | CASSLLTASYEQYF
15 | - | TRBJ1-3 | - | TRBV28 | TGTGCTACCAAGTGGCGGGGGGCGATTGGAAACACCATATATTTT | CATKWRGAIGNTIYF
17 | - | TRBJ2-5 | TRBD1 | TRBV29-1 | TGCAGCGTTGAAGATATGAGGGGGCGAGGAAATTTGGAGACCCAGTACTTC | CSVEDMRGRGNLETQYF
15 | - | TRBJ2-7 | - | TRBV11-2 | TGTGCCAGCAGCTTAGCCCAGTCCCGAGGCTACGAGCAGTACTTC | CASSLAQSRGYEQYF
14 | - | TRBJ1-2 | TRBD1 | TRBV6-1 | TGTGCCAGCAGTGTTCGGACAGGGAGCTATGGCTACACCTTC | CASSVRTGSYGYTF
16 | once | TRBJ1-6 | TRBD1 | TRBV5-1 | TGCGCCAGCAGCTTGGCCAATTCAGGGGGCTTGTCACCCCTCCACTTT | CASSLANSGGLSPLHF
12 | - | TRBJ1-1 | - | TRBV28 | TGTGCCAGCAGTTTAGAAGACACTGAAGCTTTCTTT | CASSLEDTEAFF
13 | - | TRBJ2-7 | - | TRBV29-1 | TGCAGCGCAGCCGGGCCAGGGGCGAGCGAGCAGTACTTC | CSAAGPGASEQYF
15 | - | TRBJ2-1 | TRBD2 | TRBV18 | TGTGCCAGCTCACTCACTAGCGGGAGGGAGAGTGAGCAGTTCTTC | CASSLTSGRESEQFF
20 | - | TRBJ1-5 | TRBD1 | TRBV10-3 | TGTGCCATCAGTGATTCCCCCCGGTGGACAGGGGGCTTCAGCAATCAGCCCCAGCATTTT | CAISDSPRWTGGFSNQPQHF
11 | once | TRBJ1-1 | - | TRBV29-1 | TGCAGCGTTGAGAGGAACACTGAAGCTTTCTTT | CSVERNTEAFF
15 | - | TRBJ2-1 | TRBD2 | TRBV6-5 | TGTGCCAGCAGTCCCCGACTAGCAGCCTACAATGAGCAGTTCTTC | CASSPRLAAYNEQFF
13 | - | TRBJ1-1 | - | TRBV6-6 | TGTGCCAGCAGTTATACGGATCCCACTGAAGCTTTCTTT | CASSYTDPTEAFF
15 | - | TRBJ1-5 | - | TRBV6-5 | TGTGCCAGCAGTTCCTGGGGGCACGGCAATCAGCCCCAGCATTTT | CASSSWGHGNQPQHF
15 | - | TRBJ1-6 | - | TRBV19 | TGTGCCAGTAAAACAGGGAGCTCCTATAATTCACCCCTCCACTTT | CASKTGSSYNSPLHF
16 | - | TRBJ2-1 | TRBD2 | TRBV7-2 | TGTGCCAGCAGCTTAGCGGGACTAGTTGGCTACAATGAGCAGTTCTTC | CASSLAGLVGYNEQFF
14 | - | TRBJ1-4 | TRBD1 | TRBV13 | TGTGCCAGCAGCTTAGGAGGGGGCCATGAAAAACTGTTTTTT | CASSLGGGHEKLFF
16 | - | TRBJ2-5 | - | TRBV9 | TGTGCCAGCAGCGTGGGGGGAGGACAGCGCCAAGAGACCCAGTACTTC | CASSVGGGQRQETQYF
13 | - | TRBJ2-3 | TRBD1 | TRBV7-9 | TGTGCCAGCACCGGGACAGGGACCCATACGCAGTATTTT | CASTGTGTHTQYF